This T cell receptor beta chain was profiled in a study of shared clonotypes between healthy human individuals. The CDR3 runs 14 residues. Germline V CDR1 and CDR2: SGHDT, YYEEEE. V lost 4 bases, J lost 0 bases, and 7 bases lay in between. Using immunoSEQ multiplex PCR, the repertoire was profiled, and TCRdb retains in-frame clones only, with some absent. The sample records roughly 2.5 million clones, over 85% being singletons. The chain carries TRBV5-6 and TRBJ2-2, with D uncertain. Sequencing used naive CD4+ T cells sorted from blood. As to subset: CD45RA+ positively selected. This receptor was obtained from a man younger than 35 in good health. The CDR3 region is CASSGRTNTGELFF. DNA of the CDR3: TGTGCCAGCAGCGGTAGGACGAACACCGGGGAGCTGTTTTTT.